This passage covers 26 T cell receptor beta chains from one sample sequenced in a study of blood T cell repertoires in COVID-19. Clones were sequenced by immunoSEQ multiplex PCR, and TCRdb holds only the in-frame ones, with some missing. The table has about 480,000 clones, roughly 90% seen once. Sequenced material: PBMCs or T cells enriched from blood (not recorded which). These receptors all stem from a woman aged 40 to 50 who had recovered from COVID-19.

This chain links TRBV27 with TRBJ2-7, with a weak D call TRBD2 (5 bases). The CDR3 is 14 amino acids. CDR1 is MNHEY, CDR2 SMNVEV, per germline (reference sequence). V lost 4 bases and J lost 3, with 13 bases in between. This CDR3 reads CASSSASRLYEQYF. CDR3 in DNA: TGTGCCAGCAGTTCGGCTAGCAGACTCTACGAGCAGTACTTC.

This chain joins TRBV2 and TRBJ2-4, with 7 bases matching TRBD1. The CDR3 loop spans 15 amino acids. Germline V gene data show CDR1 as SNHLY and CDR2 as FYNNEI. Trimming cost V 5 bases and J 3 bases; bases outside gene matches: 7. The CDR3 here is CASSYQDRVKNIQYF. CDR3 sequence (DNA): TGTGCCAGCAGTTATCAAGACAGGGTCAAAAACATTCAGTACTTC.

The rearrangement uses TRBV29-1 and TRBJ2-3; TRBD1 aligns across 7 bases. The germline CDR1 and CDR2 sequences are SQVTM and ANQGSEA. The CDR3 spans 14 residues. V shed 4 bases and J 0 bases; nucleotides not matched to a gene: 4. CDR3 amino acids: CSVGGGQSTDTQYF. Written as DNA, the CDR3 is TGCAGCGTTGGAGGGGGACAGAGCACAGATACGCAGTATTTT.

The V and J genes are TRBV7-9 and TRBJ2-7, with 7 nucleotides matching TRBD2. The CDR3 runs 16 residues. CDR1 SEHNR and CDR2 FQNEAQ come from the germline V gene (reference sequence). The V segment lost 5 bases and the J segment 0 bases; nucleotides outside the gene matches: 10. The CDR3: CASSRGGELSSYEQYF. The CDR3 nucleotides are TGTGCCAGCAGCCGTGGGGGGGAACTAAGCTCCTACGAGCAGTACTTC.

This clone occurred once. The V gene is TRBV9, the J gene TRBJ2-1, with 10 bases lining up with TRBD2. The germline gives CDR1 SGDLS, CDR2 YYNGEE. This CDR3 contains 18 residues. With V trimmed by 0 bases and J by 9 bases, 15 bases remained unmatched. This CDR3 reads CASSVVGGLAGVTGEQFF. The CDR3 bases are TGTGCCAGCAGCGTAGTGGGGGGGCTAGCGGGAGTAACTGGTGAGCAGTTCTTC.

The V and J genes are TRBV19 and TRBJ2-1; tentatively, D is TRBD1 (6 bases). V lost 4 bases to trimming and J lost 4 bases, with 11 bases between them. The CDR3 sequence is 14 residues long. Germline-derived CDR1 and CDR2 are LNHDA and SQIVND (reference sequence). The DNA for the CDR3 is TGTGCCAGTAGTAATCAAGGGGGTTACAATGAGCAGTTCTTC. This translates into CASSNQGGYNEQFF.

This clone was seen just once. The gene calls are TRBV5-1 and TRBJ2-3, with TRBD2 matching over 15 bases. The CDR3 extends over 16 amino acids. Unmatched junction bases numbered 3, after V lost 2 bases and J lost 5 bases. CDR1 and CDR2 from the germline V gene are SGHRS and YFSETQ. The CDR3 protein is CASSFRTSGRGDTQYF. The CDR3 DNA reads as TGCGCCAGCAGCTTCAGGACTAGCGGGAGGGGAGATACGCAGTATTTT.

The V call is TRBV3-1 (or the pseudogene TRBV3-2), the J call TRBJ1-1; D unresolved. The CDR3 sequence is 12 residues long. Per germline, CDR1 LGHDT and CDR2 YNNKEL (reference sequence). Trimming cost V 1 base and J 2 bases, with 2 bases left between them. CDR3 sequence: CASSQANTEAFF. The CDR3 DNA is TGTGCCAGCAGCCAAGCTAACACTGAAGCTTTCTTT.

CDR3 coding DNA: TGTGCCAGCAGCTTGGTGGACAGGGTTGATTCACCCCTCCACTTT. It translates to CASSLVDRVDSPLHF. The chain joins TRBV5-6 to TRBJ1-6, with 8 bases that match TRBD1. Trimming took 0 bases from V and 8 from J; bases not matched to a gene: 4. The CDR3 is made up of 15 amino acids. Germline CDR1 is SGHDT and CDR2 is YYEEEE.

The CDR3, as DNA: TGTGCCATCACCCCCGGGGAGCAGTCCGGGGAGCTGTTTTTT. Residues: CAITPGEQSGELFF. This chain uses TRBV10-3 with TRBJ2-2; tentative D call: TRBD2 (5 bases). With 7 bases removed from V and 6 bases from J, the gap between germline ends came to 15 bases. Germline V gene sequence: CDR1 ENHRY, CDR2 SYGVKD. The CDR3 is 14 residues long.

This clone has only a few counts. V usage is TRBV4-3 and J usage is TRBJ2-5, with 12 bases lining up with TRBD2. Germline CDR1 is LGHNA and CDR2 is YSLEER. The ends lost 4 bases at V and 4 bases at J; junction bases unmatched: 7. CDR3 length equals 16 residues. CDR3 region: CASSLQTSGSRETQYF. CDR3 nucleotides: TGCGCCAGCAGCCTACAGACTAGCGGGAGTCGAGAGACCCAGTACTTC.

The chain has TRBV5-8 and TRBJ2-1, with 7 nucleotides matching TRBD1. V was pared by 4 bases and J by 9 bases, with 16 bases of the junction left unmatched. The germline V gene encodes CDR1 SGHTS and CDR2 YDEGEE. This CDR3 region has 16 residues. The CDR3 nucleotides read TGTGCCAGCAGCATTGGAAGGGCTACAGGGGAGAGTGAGCAGTTCTTC. Residues: CASSIGRATGESEQFF.

The chain links TRBV25-1 to TRBJ2-7, with TRBD2 as a possible D gene (5 bases). CDR3 length equals 13 residues. V was clipped by 0 bases and J by 6 bases, with 9 bases between them. The V gene's germline CDR1 is MGHDK and CDR2 SYGVNS. The CDR3 here is CASSEYGVGEQYF. CDR3 DNA sequence: TGTGCCAGCAGTGAATACGGGGTCGGCGAGCAGTACTTC.

The rearrangement joins TRBV4-3 to TRBJ1-2; 7 positions match TRBD1. The germline CDR1 and CDR2 sequences are LGHNA and YSLEER. Trimming removed 4 bases from V and 0 bases from J; junction bases left unmatched: 5. CDR3 size: 15 residues. The CDR3 DNA reads as TGCGCCAGCAGCCTCTTCGGACAGGCTAACTATGGCTACACCTTC. This sequence encodes CASSLFGQANYGYTF.

This chain joins TRBV30 and TRBJ1-2; D is uncertain. V was trimmed by 4 bases and J by 5 bases, leaving 17 bases between them. This CDR3 has 14 residues. Germline V CDR1 and CDR2: GTSNPN, SVGIG (reference sequence). This CDR3 reads CAWTSPVIIYGYTF. The CDR3 DNA follows: TGTGCCTGGACTTCCCCAGTAATAATTTATGGCTACACCTTC.

The chain joins TRBV10-3 to TRBJ1-3; 9 bases map to TRBD1. From germline, CDR1 is ENHRY and CDR2 SYGVKD. V trimming: 6 bases; J trimming: 1 base; junction bases outside the gene matches: 4. This CDR3 region has 15 residues. CDR3 bases: TGTGCCATCAGCCAACAGGGGGCTTCTGGAAACACCATATATTTT. The encoded protein is CAISQQGASGNTIYF.

This clone was counted only a few times. The chain combines TRBV3-1 (or the pseudogene TRBV3-2) with TRBJ1-4; TRBD1 agrees at 7 bases. CDR3 length: 15 residues. CDR1 LGHDT and CDR2 YNNKEL come from the germline V gene (reference sequence). Germline trimming cut 3 bases from V and 7 bases from J; bases unmatched to any gene: 8. The CDR3, as DNA: TGTGCCAGCAGCCAGGGAATAGGGGGCAGTGAAAAACTGTTTTTT. It specifies CASSQGIGGSEKLFF.

The rearrangement links TRBV10-3 to TRBJ2-1; unclear D gene. Trimming left V 2 bases short and J 9 bases short, with 8 bases between. CDR3 length equals 12 residues. CDR1 ENHRY and CDR2 SYGVKD come from the germline V gene. The CDR3 region has the DNA TGTGCCATCAGTGAGGGCACGGGTGAGCAGTTCTTC. Translating gives CAISEGTGEQFF.

V usage is TRBV7-2 and J usage is TRBJ2-7; 7 bases align to TRBD2. Germline CDR1 and CDR2: SGHTA and FQGNSA. The CDR3 extends over 16 amino acids. The V and J ends lost 5 bases and 5 bases, in that order; junction bases with no gene match: 15. The CDR3 here is CASSPGVASGLNEQYF. DNA for the CDR3: TGTGCCAGCAGCCCAGGAGTGGCTAGCGGACTGAACGAGCAGTACTTC.

The V and J genes are TRBV29-1 and TRBJ1-3, with a tentative D call TRBD1 (5 bases). This CDR3 has 13 residues. V was trimmed by 4 bases and J by 3 bases, leaving 10 bases between them. From germline, CDR1 is SQVTM and CDR2 ANQGSEA. Here the CDR3 reads CSVGGGGGNTIYF. CDR3 in DNA: TGCAGCGTTGGTGGGGGAGGTGGAAACACCATATATTTT. The full variable domain, its missing parts supplied by reference TRBV29-1 and TRBJ1-3, is SAVISQKPSRDICQRGTSLTIQCQVDSQVTMMFWYRQQPGQSLTLIATANQGSEATYESGFVIDKFPISRPNLTFSTLTVSNMSPEDSSIYLCSVGGGGGNTIYFGEGSWLTVV.

The chain carries TRBV19 and TRBJ1-1; perhaps TRBD1 as D (5 bases). The V end was cut by 3 bases, the J end by 0 bases, with 8 bases between. The CDR3 extends over 14 amino acids. From germline, CDR1 is LNHDA and CDR2 SQIVND (reference sequence). This CDR3 is CASSIGGMNTEAFF. CDR3 in DNA: TGTGCCAGTAGTATCGGGGGAATGAACACTGAAGCTTTCTTT.

The chain couples TRBV29-1 to TRBJ2-7, with 12 bases lining up with TRBD2. V shed 7 bases and J 2 bases; nucleotides not matched to a gene: 6. Germline assignment: CDR1 SQVTM and CDR2 ANQGSEA. The CDR3 is 14 residues long. Here the CDR3 reads CSGTLAGGTYEQYF. CDR3 DNA: TGCAGCGGTACACTAGCGGGAGGTACCTACGAGCAGTACTTC.

The chain employs TRBV29-1 and TRBJ1-1; 7 bases are a match to TRBD1. The V segment lost 3 bases and the J segment 7 bases; nucleotides outside the gene matches: 5. The V gene's germline CDR1 is SQVTM and CDR2 ANQGSEA. This CDR3 is built from 12 residues. The CDR3 loop is CSVDRGSGEAFF. Written as DNA, the CDR3 is TGCAGCGTTGACAGGGGGTCGGGTGAAGCTTTCTTT.

This clone was counted once. This sequence joins TRBV7-9 and TRBJ1-1; 7 bases are a match to TRBD1. J was trimmed by 4 bases and V by 6 bases; bases with no gene match: 11. This CDR3 spans 15 amino acids. Germline V gives CDR1 SEHNR, CDR2 FQNEAQ (reference sequence). This CDR3 is CASSPTGVGSTEAFF. CDR3 nucleotide sequence: TGTGCCAGCAGTCCTACAGGGGTGGGTTCCACTGAAGCTTTCTTT.

The V and J genes are TRBV11-2 and TRBJ1-6; 9 bases agree with TRBD1. V shed 9 bases, J shed 3 bases, and the junction held 3 bases outside the gene matches. Per the germline V gene, CDR1 is SGHAT and CDR2 is FQNNGV. This CDR3 comprises 14 residues. The CDR3 loop reads CASGQGNYNSPLHF. The CDR3 nucleotides are TGTGCCAGTGGACAGGGGAACTATAATTCACCCCTCCACTTT. Full variable domain (remainder filled in from reference TRBV11-2 and TRBJ1-6): EAGVAQSPRYKIIEKRQSVAFWCNPISGHATLYWYQQILGQGPKLLIQFQNNGVVDDSQLPKDRFSAERLKGVDSTLKIQPAKLEDSAVYLCASGQGNYNSPLHFGNGTRLTVT.

V and J are TRBV7-6 and TRBJ2-3; 7 positions agree with TRBD2. Per the germline V gene, CDR1 is SGHVS and CDR2 is FNYEAQ. This CDR3 has 15 residues. The V and J ends lost 6 bases and 0 bases, in that order; junction bases with no gene match: 6. This chain's CDR3 is CASSLGLGSTDTQYF. In DNA form, the CDR3 reads TGTGCCAGCAGTCTTGGACTAGGAAGCACAGATACGCAGTATTTT.